Ten or more counts support the clone carrying this T cell receptor beta chain. No antigen is known for it. The CDR3 is 13 amino acids. Germline assignment: CDR1 SEHNR and CDR2 FQNEAQ (reference sequence). Trimming took 5 bases from V and 3 from J; bases not matched to a gene: 4. The data are from a study of Graves' ophthalmopathy and Graves' hyperthyroidism. Broader study findings: Blood samples also showed most expanded thyroid clonotypes exceeding 0.001 frequency.

As the template, RNA transcripts were used to amplify TCR beta CDR3 regions. HTBI primers primed a first-round RT-PCR, and a second-round multiplex PCR followed. TCRdb used MiXCR to reprocess the multiplex PCR reads, holding one entry per CDR3 protein. Among 450,000 or so distinct CDR3 sequences listed, 14% were seen once. Moderately to severely active ophthalmopathy under 3 months, CAS at least 3, NOSPECS at least 4. PBMCs were isolated by Ficoll-Paque density gradient centrifugation, using about 9.5 ml of fresh peripheral blood as the starting material. The sequenced sample was blood. The chain is built from TRBV7-9 and TRBJ2-7; 7 nucleotides align to TRBD2. This clonotype was sampled from a woman in her thirties with Graves' ophthalmopathy. The CDR3 sequence is CASSPTSDYEQYF. The CDR3 nucleotides read TGTGCCAGCAGCCCCACTAGCGACTACGAGCAGTACTTC.